This TCR beta chain was observed in a study of identifying expanded T cells in peripheral blood. The data were produced by immunoSEQ multiplex PCR, yet TCRdb's version contains in-frame clones alone and is incomplete. The sample includes approximately 91,000 clones, about 91% seen only once; the top ten take about 4%. Of note for this clone: Its target is not known.

Study conclusions and caveats: Two-week clone count variance significantly increased as total template count grew.

The source of this sequence is a person aged 18 to 70 in good health. The source material was blood.

DNA for the CDR3: TGTGCCAGCAGCCCGGACAGCCTCAATCAGCCCCAGCATTTT. This sequence encodes CASSPDSLNQPQHF. The chain joins TRBV21-1 to TRBJ1-5; the DNA was not used to check the table's D call, TRBD1. TRBV21-1 is annotated as a pseudogene. This CDR3 is built from 14 residues.